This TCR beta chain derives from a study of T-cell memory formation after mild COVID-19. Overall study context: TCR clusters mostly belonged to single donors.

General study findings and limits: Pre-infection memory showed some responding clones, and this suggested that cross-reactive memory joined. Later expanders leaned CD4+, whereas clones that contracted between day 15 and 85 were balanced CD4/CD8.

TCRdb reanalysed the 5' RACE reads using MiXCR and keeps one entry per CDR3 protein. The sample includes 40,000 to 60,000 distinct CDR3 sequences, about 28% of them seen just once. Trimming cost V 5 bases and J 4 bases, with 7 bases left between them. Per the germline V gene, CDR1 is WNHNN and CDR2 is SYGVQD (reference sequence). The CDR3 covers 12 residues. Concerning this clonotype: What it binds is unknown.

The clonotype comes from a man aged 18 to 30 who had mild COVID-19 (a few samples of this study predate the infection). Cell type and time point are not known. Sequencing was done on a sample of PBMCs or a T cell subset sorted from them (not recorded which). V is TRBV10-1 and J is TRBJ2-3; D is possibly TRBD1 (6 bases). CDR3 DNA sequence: TGCGCCAGCAGTAAGGGGGCAGATACGCAGTATTTT. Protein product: CASSKGADTQYF.